This T cell receptor beta chain stems from a study of T-cell memory formation after mild COVID-19. Study details: TCR clusters mostly belonged to single donors.

The table lists this clonotype with a few counts. TCRdb analysed the 5' RACE reads with MiXCR anew, one entry per CDR3 protein. Of fewer than 150,000 distinct CDR3 sequences listed, about 14% were seen once; the top ten hold 28%. The sequence came from an adult woman who had mild COVID-19 (a few samples of this study predate the infection). Cell type and time point are not known. The sample consisted of PBMCs or a T cell subset sorted from them (not recorded which).

The CDR3 DNA sequence: TGTGCCAGCAGCATAGACAGGGGGCAAGTGGAGACCCAGTACTTC. Amino acid sequence: CASSIDRGQVETQYF. The gene calls are TRBV5-5 and TRBJ2-5, with 10 bases aligning to TRBD1. Germline values: CDR1 SGHKS, CDR2 YYEKEE (reference sequence). The CDR3 contains 15 residues. V lost 4 bases, J lost 5 bases, and 8 bases stayed unmatched.